The clone carrying this TCR beta chain has at least ten counts. No antigen is known for it. The TCR cDNA carried a universal primer site and UMIs from 5'RACE template switching. TCRdb independently ran MiXCR on the 5' RACE reads; one entry per CDR3 protein. The sample has 300,000 to 400,000 distinct CDR3 sequences, approximately 9% seen once. The sample comes from a study of T cells after yellow fever vaccination. Study-wide points: Faster peaking, at day 5 versus 15, marked a secondary response that was weaker.

The CDR3 loop spans 12 amino acids. Trimming cost V 5 bases and J 2 bases, with 6 bases left between them. The germline gives CDR1 MNHEY, CDR2 SMNVEV (reference sequence). Sequences were derived from PBMCs, sampled on the day of the first yellow fever vaccination. The chain has TRBV27 and TRBJ1-2; D remains ambiguous. This clonotype was obtained from a man younger than 35 who received the YFV17D yellow fever vaccine. The CDR3 DNA reads as TGTGCCAGCAGTGCCGGGAACTATGGCTACACCTTC. Protein sequence: CASSAGNYGYTF.